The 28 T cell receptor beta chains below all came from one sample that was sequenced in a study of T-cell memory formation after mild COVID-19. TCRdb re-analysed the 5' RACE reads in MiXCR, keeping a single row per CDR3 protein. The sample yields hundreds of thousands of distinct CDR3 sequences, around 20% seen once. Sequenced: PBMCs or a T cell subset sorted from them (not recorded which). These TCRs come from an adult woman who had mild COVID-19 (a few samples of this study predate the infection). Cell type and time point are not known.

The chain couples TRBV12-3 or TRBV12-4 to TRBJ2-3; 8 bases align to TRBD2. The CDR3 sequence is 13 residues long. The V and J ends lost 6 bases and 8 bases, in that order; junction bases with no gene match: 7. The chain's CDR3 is CASRYSGEATQYF. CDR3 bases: TGTGCCAGCAGATATAGCGGGGAAGCTACGCAGTATTTT.

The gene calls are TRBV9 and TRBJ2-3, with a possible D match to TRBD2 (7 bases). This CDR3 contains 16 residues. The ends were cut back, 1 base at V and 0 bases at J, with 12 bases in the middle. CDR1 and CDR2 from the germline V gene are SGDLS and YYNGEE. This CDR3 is CASSVQAGQSTDTQYF. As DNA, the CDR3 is TGTGCCAGCAGCGTACAAGCGGGACAAAGCACAGATACGCAGTATTTT.

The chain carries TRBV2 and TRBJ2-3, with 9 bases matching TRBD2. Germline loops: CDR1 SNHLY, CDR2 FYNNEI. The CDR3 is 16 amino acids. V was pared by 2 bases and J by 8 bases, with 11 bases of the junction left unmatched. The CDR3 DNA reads TGTGCCAGCAGTGAAACTAGACTAGCGGCCCGTGTTACGCAGTATTTT. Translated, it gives CASSETRLAARVTQYF. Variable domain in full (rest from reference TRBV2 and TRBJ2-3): EPEVTQTPSHQVTQMGQEVILRCVPISNHLYFYWYRQILGQKVEFLVSFYNNEISEKSEIFDDQFSVERPDGSNFTLKIRSTKLEDSAMYFCASSETRLAARVTQYFGPGTRLTVL.

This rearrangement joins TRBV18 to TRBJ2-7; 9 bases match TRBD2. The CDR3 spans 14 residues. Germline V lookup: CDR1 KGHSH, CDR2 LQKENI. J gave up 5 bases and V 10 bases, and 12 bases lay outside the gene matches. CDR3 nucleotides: TGTGCCACCGCACCCCTGGCTAGCGGGGACGAGCAGTACTTC. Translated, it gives CATAPLASGDEQYF.

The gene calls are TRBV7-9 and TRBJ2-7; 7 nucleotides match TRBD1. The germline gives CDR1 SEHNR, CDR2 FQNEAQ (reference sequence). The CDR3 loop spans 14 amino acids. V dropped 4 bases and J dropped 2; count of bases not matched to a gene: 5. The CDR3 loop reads CASSYRQGAYEQYF. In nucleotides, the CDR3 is TGTGCCAGCAGCTACCGACAGGGAGCCTACGAGCAGTACTTC.

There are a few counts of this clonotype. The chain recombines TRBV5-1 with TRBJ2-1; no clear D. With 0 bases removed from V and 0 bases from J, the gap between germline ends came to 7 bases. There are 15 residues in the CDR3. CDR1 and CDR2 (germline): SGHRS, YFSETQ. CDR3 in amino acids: CASSLEAISYNEQFF. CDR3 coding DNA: TGCGCCAGCAGCTTGGAAGCCATCTCCTACAATGAGCAGTTCTTC.

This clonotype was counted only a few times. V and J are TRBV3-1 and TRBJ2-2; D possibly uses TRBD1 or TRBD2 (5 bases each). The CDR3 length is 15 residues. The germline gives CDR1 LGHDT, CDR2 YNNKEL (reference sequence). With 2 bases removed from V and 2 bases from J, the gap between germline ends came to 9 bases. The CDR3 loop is CASSQWDGNTGELFF. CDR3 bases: TGTGCCAGCAGCCAATGGGACGGAAACACCGGGGAGCTGTTTTTT.

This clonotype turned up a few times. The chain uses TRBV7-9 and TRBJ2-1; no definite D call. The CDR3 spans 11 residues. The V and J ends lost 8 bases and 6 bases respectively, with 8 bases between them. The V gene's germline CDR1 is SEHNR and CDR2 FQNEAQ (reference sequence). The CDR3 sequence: CASDRSNEQFF. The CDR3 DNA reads TGTGCCAGCGATAGGAGCAATGAGCAGTTCTTC.

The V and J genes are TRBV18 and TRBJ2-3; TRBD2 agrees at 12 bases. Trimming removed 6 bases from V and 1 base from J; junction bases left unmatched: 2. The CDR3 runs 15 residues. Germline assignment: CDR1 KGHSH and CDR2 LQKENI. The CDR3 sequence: CASSPSGGGTDTQYF. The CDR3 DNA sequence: TGTGCCAGCTCCCCTAGCGGGGGGGGCACAGATACGCAGTATTTT. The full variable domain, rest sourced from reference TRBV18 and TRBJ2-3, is NAGVMQNPRHLVRRRGQEARLRCSPMKGHSHVYWYRQLPEEGLKFMVYLQKENIIDESGMPKERFSAEFPKEGPSILRIQQVVRGDSAAYFCASSPSGGGTDTQYFGPGTRLTVL.

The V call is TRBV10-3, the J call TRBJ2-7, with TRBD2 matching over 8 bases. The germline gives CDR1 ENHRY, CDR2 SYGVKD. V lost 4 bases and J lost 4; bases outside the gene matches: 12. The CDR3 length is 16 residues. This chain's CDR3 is CAISGAAGVSVYEQYF. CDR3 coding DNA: TGTGCCATCAGTGGGGCAGCGGGAGTCTCGGTTTACGAGCAGTACTTC.

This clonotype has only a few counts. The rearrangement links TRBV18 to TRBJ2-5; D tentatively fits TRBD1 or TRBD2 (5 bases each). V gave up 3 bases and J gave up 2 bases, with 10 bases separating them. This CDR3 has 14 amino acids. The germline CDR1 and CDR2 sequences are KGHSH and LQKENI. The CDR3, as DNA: TGTGCCAGCTCACCGCCGGGACGACAAGAGACCCAGTACTTC. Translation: CASSPPGRQETQYF.

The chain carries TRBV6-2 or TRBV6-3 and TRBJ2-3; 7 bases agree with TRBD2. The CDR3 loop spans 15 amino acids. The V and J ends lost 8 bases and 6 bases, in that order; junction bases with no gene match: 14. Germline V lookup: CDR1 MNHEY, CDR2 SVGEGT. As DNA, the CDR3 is TGTGCCAGCCTACCGGGGAGCGGGATACGGGATACGCAGTATTTT. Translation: CASLPGSGIRDTQYF.

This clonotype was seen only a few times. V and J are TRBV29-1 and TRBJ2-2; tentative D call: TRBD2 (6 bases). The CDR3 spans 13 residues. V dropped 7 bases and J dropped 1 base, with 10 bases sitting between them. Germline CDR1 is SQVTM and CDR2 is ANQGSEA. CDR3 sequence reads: CSARAGNTGELFF. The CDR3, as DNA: TGCAGCGCGCGAGCGGGGAACACCGGGGAGCTGTTTTTT.

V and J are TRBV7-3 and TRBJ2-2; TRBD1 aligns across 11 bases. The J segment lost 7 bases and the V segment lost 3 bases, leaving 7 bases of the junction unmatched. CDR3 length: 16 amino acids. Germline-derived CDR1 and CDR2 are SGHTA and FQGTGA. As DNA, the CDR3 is TGTGCCAGCAGCTTCGGACAGGGGGCTCTGGGCGGGGAGCTGTTTTTT. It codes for CASSFGQGALGGELFF.

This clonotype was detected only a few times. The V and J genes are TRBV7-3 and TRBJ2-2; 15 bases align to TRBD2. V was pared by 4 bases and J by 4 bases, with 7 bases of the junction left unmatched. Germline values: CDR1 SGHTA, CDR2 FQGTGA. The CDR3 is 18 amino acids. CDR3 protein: CASSSGLAGGGSTGELFF. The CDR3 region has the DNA TGTGCCAGCAGCTCGGGACTAGCGGGAGGAGGCAGCACCGGGGAGCTGTTTTTT.

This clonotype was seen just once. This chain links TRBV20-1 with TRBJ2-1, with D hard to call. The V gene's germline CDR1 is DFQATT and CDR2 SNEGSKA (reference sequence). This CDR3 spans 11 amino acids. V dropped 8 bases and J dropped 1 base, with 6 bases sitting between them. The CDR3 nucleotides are TGCAGTACGAATTCCTACAATGAGCAGTTCTTC. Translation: CSTNSYNEQFF.

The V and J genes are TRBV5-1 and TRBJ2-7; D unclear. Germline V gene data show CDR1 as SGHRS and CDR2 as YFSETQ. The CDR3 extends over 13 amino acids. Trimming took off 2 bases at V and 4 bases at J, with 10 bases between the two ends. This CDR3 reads CASSFSVEYEQYF. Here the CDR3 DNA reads TGCGCCAGCAGCTTTTCTGTAGAATACGAGCAGTACTTC.

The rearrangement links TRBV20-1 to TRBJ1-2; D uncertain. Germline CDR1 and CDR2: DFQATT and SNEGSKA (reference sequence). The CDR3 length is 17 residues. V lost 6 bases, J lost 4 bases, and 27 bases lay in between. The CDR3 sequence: CSASPTTVPPDSYGYTF. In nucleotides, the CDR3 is TGCAGTGCCAGCCCCACCACGGTCCCGCCCGATTCCTATGGCTACACCTTC.

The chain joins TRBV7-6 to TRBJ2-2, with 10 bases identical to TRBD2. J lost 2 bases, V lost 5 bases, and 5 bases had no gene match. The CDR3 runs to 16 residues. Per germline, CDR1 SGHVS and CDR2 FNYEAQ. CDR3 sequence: CASSKTSGVNTGELFF. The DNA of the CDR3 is TGTGCCAGCAGCAAAACTAGCGGGGTAAACACCGGGGAGCTGTTTTTT.

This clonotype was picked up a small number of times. CDR3 loop: CASSLVNRLAGTDTQYF. CDR3 sequence (DNA): TGCGCCAGCAGCTTAGTCAACCGACTAGCGGGCACAGATACGCAGTATTTT. This rearrangement joins TRBV5-1 to TRBJ2-3; TRBD2 aligns across 9 bases. Trimming took 2 bases from V and 1 from J; bases not matched to a gene: 8. There are 17 residues in the CDR3. CDR1 is SGHRS and CDR2 is YFSETQ in the germline V gene.

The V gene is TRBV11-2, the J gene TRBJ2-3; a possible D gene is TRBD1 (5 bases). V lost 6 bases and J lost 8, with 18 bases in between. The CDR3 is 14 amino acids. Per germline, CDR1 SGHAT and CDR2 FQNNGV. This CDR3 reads CASRPGSGTLTQYF. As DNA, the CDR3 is TGTGCCAGCAGGCCAGGGTCCGGAACACTTACGCAGTATTTT.

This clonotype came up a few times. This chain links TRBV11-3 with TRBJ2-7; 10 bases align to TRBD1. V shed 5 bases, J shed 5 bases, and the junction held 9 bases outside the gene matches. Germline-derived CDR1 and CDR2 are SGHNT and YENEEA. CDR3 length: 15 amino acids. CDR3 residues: CASSPGPGTGDEQYF. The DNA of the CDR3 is TGTGCCAGCAGCCCGGGCCCCGGGACAGGGGACGAGCAGTACTTC.

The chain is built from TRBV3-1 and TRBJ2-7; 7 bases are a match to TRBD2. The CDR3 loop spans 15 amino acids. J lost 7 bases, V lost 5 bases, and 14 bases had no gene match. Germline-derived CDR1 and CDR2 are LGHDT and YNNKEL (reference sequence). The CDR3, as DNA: TGTGCCAGCAGCTCTGTGGCGGGAGTGACCTTGGAGCAGTACTTC. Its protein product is CASSSVAGVTLEQYF.

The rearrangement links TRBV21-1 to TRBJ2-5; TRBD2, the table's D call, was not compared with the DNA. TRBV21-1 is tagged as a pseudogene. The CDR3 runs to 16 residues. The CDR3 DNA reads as TGTGCCAGCAGCTACGGGACTAGCGGAATAGGAGAGACCCAGTACTTC. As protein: CASSYGTSGIGETQYF.

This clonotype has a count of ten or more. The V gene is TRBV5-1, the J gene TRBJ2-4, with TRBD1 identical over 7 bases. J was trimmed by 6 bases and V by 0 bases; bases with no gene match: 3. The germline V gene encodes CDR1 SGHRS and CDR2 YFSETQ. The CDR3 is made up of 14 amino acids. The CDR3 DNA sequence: TGCGCCAGCAGCTTGGACAGGGGTGGAAACATTCAGTACTTC. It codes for CASSLDRGGNIQYF.

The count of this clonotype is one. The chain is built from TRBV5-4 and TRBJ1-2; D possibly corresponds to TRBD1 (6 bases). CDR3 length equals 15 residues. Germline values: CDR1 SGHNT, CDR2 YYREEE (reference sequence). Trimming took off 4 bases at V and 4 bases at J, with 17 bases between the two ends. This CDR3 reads CASSPPTGPTYGYTF. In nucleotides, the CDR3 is TGTGCCAGCAGCCCGCCGACAGGTCCGACCTATGGCTACACCTTC.

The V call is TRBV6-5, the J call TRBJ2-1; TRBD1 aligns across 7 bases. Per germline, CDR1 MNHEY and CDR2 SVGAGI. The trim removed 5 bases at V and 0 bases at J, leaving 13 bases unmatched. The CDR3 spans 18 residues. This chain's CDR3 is CASSQDRVWRPSYNEQFF. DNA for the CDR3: TGTGCCAGCAGTCAAGACAGGGTGTGGCGTCCCTCCTACAATGAGCAGTTCTTC.

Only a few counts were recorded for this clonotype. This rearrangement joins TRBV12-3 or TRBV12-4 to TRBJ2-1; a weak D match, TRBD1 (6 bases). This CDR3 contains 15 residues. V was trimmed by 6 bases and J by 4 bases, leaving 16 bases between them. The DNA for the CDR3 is TGTGCCAGCAGGAGAGTGGGGGCGTCGTACAATGAGCAGTTCTTC. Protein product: CASRRVGASYNEQFF.